A selection of T cell receptor beta chains follows, all from one sample in a study of shared clonotypes between healthy human individuals. Clones were read by immunoSEQ multiplex PCR, and TCRdb kept only the in-frame ones, dropping some. Of 2 million to 2.5 million clones listed, under 97% were seen once; the top ten hold approximately 0.13%. The source material was naive CD4+ T cells sorted from blood. These receptors originate from a man aged 18 to 30 in good health. The conserved cysteine and the conserved F or W are not part of the CDR3 here.

J | V | CDR3
TRBJ2-7 | TRBV6-1 | ASRGDRDRIYEQY
TRBJ1-6 | TRBV9 | ASSVGDISSYNSPLH
TRBJ1-4 | TRBV7-2 | ASSSAGTGNNEKLF
TRBJ1-5 | TRBV28 | ASTVVRPGKAQPQH
TRBJ1-4 | TRBV14 | ASSQDLVAGEKLF
TRBJ1-5 | TRBV7-2 | ASSLEGLGNQPQH
TRBJ2-5 | TRBV29-1 | SVEDWLLHETQY
TRBJ1-1 | TRBV9 | ASSVAGMNTEAF
TRBJ2-5 | TRBV5-6 | ASSLAGRGSQETQY
TRBJ2-7 | TRBV19 | ASSPLDRGQEQY
TRBJ2-7 | TRBV4-1 | ASNRDGSSYEQY
TRBJ1-1 | TRBV30 | AWSVQGGAEAF
TRBJ2-6 | TRBV2 | ASRPDIKSANVLT
TRBJ2-7 | TRBV10-3 | AISGLADSYEQY
TRBJ1-4 | TRBV10-2 | ASSDGTREKLF
TRBJ1-5 | TRBV6-1 | ASSAQELVNQPQH
TRBJ2-7 | TRBV5-8 | ASSRAAGSFTYEQY
TRBJ2-2 | TRBV9 | ASRAEASGTGELF
TRBJ1-3 | TRBV5-6 | ASSWGQGAWLAGNTIY
TRBJ1-5 | TRBV2 | ASSEGQGVSDNQPQH
TRBJ1-5 | TRBV28 | ASNEGSNQPQH
TRBJ2-2 | TRBV7-9 | ASSLSGLGTGELF
TRBJ2-3 | TRBV19 | ASTGTSTHTQY
TRBJ1-1 | TRBV9 | ASSDGSGNTEAF
TRBJ2-3 | TRBV11-2 | ASSRDSLDTQY
TRBJ2-7 | TRBV7-9 | ASSSDGTARSYEQY
TRBJ2-7 | TRBV4-3 | ASSQTTSGFYEQY
TRBJ2-3 | TRBV5-4 | ASSALAGVPTDTQY
TRBJ2-5 | TRBV27 | ASRRTGAGETQY
TRBJ1-4 | TRBV9 | ASSVDPAGTGRATNEKLF
TRBJ1-4 | TRBV5-5 | ASSVGQGATNEKLF
TRBJ1-2 | TRBV6-1 | ASSVARQGLVYGYT
TRBJ2-1 | TRBV29-1 | SVERSGRANEQF
TRBJ1-1 | TRBV5-1 | ASSLGLVNTEAF
TRBJ1-3 | TRBV9 | ASSQGTAGNTIY
TRBJ1-1 | TRBV5-4 | ASSLTSGTGLYTEAF
TRBJ2-7 | TRBV11-2 | ASSLEAELYEQY
TRBJ1-4 | TRBV28 | ASSQDEKLF
TRBJ1-5 | TRBV9 | ASSVDGLGNQPQH
TRBJ1-4 | TRBV30 | AWDTGGKLF
TRBJ1-6 | TRBV9 | ASSSLGWTNSPLH
TRBJ1-5 | TRBV19 | ASRGQSYNQPQH
TRBJ2-2 | TRBV12-5 | ASGLVLGRDPGELF
TRBJ1-1 | TRBV7-3 | ASSFGINTEAF
TRBJ2-3 | TRBV6-5 | ASSPSGRTDTQY
TRBJ2-1 | TRBV28 | ASSLPGQYEQF
TRBJ2-5 | TRBV7-9 | ASSLAETQY
TRBJ1-4 | TRBV15 | ATSRGTATNEKLF
TRBJ2-2 | TRBV19 | ASSIPVANTGELF
TRBJ1-5 | TRBV30 | AWSTQRYSNQPQH